The following is a T cell receptor (beta chain) sequence with its context. This clonotype came up many times. Its antigen remains undetermined. No much larger clone is present one base from it, and per-base qualities are unavailable. Systemically healthy Caucasian individuals from Russia, 39 in total and aged about 6 to 95 years, were included as donors. Approximately 9.3 milliliters of peripheral blood were drawn from each donor into EDTA-treated Vacutainer tubes. PBMCs were isolated by Ficoll-Paque density-gradient centrifugation, with at least 6 million obtained per sample. Trizol reagent was used to extract total RNA from PBMCs, with at least 5 micrograms per sample. The percentages of naive CD45RAhigh/CD27high T cells were determined by flow cytometry on a PBMC aliquot from every donor. Its CDR3 holds 15 amino acids, cysteine through phenylalanine. Here the CDR3 DNA is all that survives: 45 bases in frame from base 1. CDR1 and CDR2 are read off the germline V gene (reference sequence) as LGHDT and YNNKEL. Trimming takes 1 base from V and 0 bases from J, and the germline ends sit 9 bases apart.

Libraries were made using 5' RACE. The sample was run on an Illumina HiSeq 2500. A second PCR of about 6 to 11 cycles was run with a J-beta primer mix and a sample-barcoded 5' primer. A unique molecular identifier was introduced onto each TCR beta cDNA molecule by a template-switch 5' adaptor carrying 12 random nucleotides. Each sample yielded at least 2.5 million CDR3-containing paired-end reads. All of the RNA was converted into first-strand cDNA using the Mint cDNA synthesis kit, with a TRBC-specific oligonucleotide serving as the primer. Following uracil-DNA glycosylase treatment, all cDNA underwent a first 18-cycle PCR with the universal primers M1SS and BC2_uni_R. Per the authors' processing: For normalization, 1 million high-quality reads were randomly selected from each sample, with every read carrying a distinct molecular identifier. Instead of being binned into consensus sequences, reads with shared molecular identifiers were discarded. MiTCR, set to a Q25 quality threshold and the strictest error-elimination algorithm, was used for CDR3 identification, clonotype clustering and error correction. A nonparametric unseen species model using Euler transformation provided a lower-bound estimate of total TCR beta diversity. The public reads were run again by TCRdb, first through fastp at Q25 and then through MiXCR, and only productive beta chains were kept. For every CDR3 protein sequence, its rows merge into one entry that carries the most common genes and DNA. TCRdb, not the original authors, processed these V and J calls. A total of approximately 850,000 distinct CDR3 sequences appear in this sample, 58% of them only once. The ten top clones hold about 20% of the sample.

The data originate from a study of blood T cells in healthy people across ages (dated by TCRdb to between 2014 and 2017). Regarding the study in general: In model experiments, template switching captured roughly one uniquely barcoded TCR beta cDNA molecule for every two T cells. Four age groups were formed from the donors: young (average approximately 17 years), middle-aged (around 37), aged (more than 55) and long-lived (about 75). To avoid experimental bias, donors of different ages were distributed randomly across sequencing lanes. Using the same blood draw, the study looked at two additional independent replicas of 1 million unique cDNA reads for two donors, one aged 18 to 30 and the other aged 80 or older. Age-related changes in TCR beta repertoire diversity were measured in the study by deep sequencing normalized with unique cDNA molecular identifiers. Study-wide conclusions, independent of this receptor: Because donor CMV infection status was unknown, age-related changes in expanded clonotypes were potentially confounded. Estimates of total diversity based on one million sequenced T cells were regarded as lower bounds and as underestimates. Because profiling used bulk unsorted PBMCs, naive and antigen-experienced compartments could not be compared conclusively. Observed TCR beta diversity correlated strongly with the percentage of naive T cells measured by flow cytometry. As age increased, observed TCR beta diversity per million T cells dropped in a roughly linear way, and a significant reduction was already evident by age 40. Compared with the aged group, the long-lived group had more naive CD4+ T cells, fewer expanded clones and increased TCR diversity, suggesting age selection.

The chain uses TRBV3-1 and TRBJ2-5; no confident D gene assignment can be made. The specimen sequenced was blood. The source is a man younger than 45 in good health. CDR3 loop: CASSQATFYQETQYF. The bases are TGTGCCAGCAGCCAAGCGACCTTCTACCAAGAGACCCAGTACTTC.